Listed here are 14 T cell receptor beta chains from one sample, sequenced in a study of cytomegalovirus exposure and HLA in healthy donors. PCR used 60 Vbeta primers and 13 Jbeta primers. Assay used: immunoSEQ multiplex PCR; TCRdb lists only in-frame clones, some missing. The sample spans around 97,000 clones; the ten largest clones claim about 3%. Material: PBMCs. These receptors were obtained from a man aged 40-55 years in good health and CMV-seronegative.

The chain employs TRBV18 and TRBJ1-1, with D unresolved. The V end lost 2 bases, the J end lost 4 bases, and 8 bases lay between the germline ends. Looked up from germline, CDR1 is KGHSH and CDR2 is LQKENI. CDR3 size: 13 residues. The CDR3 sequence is CASSPAEGTEAFF. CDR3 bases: TGTGCCAGCTCACCAGCTGAGGGCACTGAAGCTTTCTTT.

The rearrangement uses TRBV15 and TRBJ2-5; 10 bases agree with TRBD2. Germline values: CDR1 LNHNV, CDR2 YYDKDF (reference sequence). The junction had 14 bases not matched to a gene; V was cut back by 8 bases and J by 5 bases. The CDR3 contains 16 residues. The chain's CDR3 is CATGPTPRAGGETQYF. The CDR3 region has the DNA TGTGCCACCGGCCCTACCCCCAGAGCGGGGGGGGAGACCCAGTACTTC.

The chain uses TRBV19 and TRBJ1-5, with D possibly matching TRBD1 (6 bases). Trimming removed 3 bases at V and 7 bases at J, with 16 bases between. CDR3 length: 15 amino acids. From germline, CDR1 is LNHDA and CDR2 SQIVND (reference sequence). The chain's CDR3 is CASSIPTGLKQPQHF. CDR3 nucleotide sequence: TGTGCCAGTAGTATCCCTACAGGGTTGAAGCAGCCCCAGCATTTT. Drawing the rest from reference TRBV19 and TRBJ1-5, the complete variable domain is DGGITQSPKYLFRKEGQNVTLSCEQNLNHDAMYWYRQDPGQGLRLIYYSQIVNDFQKGDIAEGYSVSREKKESFPLTVTSAQKNPTAFYLCASSIPTGLKQPQHFGDGTRLSIL.

The CDR3 DNA follows: TGTGCCATCAGTCGATGGGACAATGCGAACTATGGCTACACCTTC. Protein sequence: CAISRWDNANYGYTF. The V gene is TRBV10-3, the J gene TRBJ1-2; perhaps TRBD1 as D (6 bases). The CDR3 covers 15 residues. V was shortened by 5 bases and J by 2 bases, with 15 bases between the two germline ends. Germline loops: CDR1 ENHRY, CDR2 SYGVKD.

The CDR3 region is CASSAEAKEAFF. The CDR3 nucleotides are TGTGCCAGCAGCGCCGAGGCCAAGGAAGCTTTCTTT. The V gene is TRBV6-6, the J gene TRBJ1-1, with D unresolved. CDR1 is MNHNY and CDR2 is SVGAGI in the germline V gene (reference sequence). This CDR3 contains 12 residues. V was shortened by 6 bases and J by 8 bases, with 13 bases between the two germline ends.

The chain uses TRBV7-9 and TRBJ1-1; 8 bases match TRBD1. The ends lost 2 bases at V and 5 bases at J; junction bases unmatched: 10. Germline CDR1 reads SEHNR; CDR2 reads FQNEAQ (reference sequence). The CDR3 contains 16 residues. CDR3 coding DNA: TGTGCCAGCAGCTTACCATTAGGACAGGGTAGTACTGAAGCTTTCTTT. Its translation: CASSLPLGQGSTEAFF.

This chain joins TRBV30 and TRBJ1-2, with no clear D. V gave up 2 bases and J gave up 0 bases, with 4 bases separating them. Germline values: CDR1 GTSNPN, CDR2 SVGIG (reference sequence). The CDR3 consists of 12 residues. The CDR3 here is CAWSPANYGYTF. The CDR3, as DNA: TGTGCCTGGAGTCCCGCTAACTATGGCTACACCTTC.

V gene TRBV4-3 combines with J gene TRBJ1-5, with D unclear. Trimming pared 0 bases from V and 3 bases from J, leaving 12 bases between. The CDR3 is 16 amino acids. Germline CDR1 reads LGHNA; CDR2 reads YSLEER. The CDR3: CASSQDSPGYNQPQHF. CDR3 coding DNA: TGCGCCAGCAGCCAAGATTCGCCAGGCTACAATCAGCCCCAGCATTTT.

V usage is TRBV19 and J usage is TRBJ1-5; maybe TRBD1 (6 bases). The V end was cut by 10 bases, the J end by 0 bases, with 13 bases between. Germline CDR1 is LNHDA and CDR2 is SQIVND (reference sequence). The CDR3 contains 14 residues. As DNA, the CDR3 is TGTGCCACCCAAAGGGGGTATAGCAATCAGCCCCAGCATTTT. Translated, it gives CATQRGYSNQPQHF.

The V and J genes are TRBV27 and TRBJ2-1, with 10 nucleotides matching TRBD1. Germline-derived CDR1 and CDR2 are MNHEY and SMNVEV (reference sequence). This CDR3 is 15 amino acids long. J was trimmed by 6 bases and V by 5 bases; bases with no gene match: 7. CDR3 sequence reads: CASSVRDRGSNEQFF. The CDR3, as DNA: TGTGCCAGCAGTGTCCGGGACAGGGGTAGCAATGAGCAGTTCTTC.

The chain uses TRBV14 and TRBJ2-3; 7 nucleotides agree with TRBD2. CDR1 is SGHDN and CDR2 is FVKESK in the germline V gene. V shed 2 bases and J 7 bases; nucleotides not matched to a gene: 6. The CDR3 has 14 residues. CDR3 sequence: CASSQQGLQNTQYF. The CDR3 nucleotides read TGTGCCAGCAGCCAACAGGGACTACAAAATACGCAGTATTTT. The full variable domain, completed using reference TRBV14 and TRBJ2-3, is EAGVTQFPSHSVIEKGQTVTLRCDPISGHDNLYWYRRVMGKEIKFLLHFVKESKQDESGMPNNRFLAERTGGTYSTLKVQPAELEDSGVYFCASSQQGLQNTQYFGPGTRLTVL.

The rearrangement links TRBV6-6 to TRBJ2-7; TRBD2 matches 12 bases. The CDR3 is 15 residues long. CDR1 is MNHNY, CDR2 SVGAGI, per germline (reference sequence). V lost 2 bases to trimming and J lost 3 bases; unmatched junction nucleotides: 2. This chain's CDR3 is CASSYLAGGGYEQYF. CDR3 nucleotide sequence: TGTGCCAGCAGTTACCTAGCGGGAGGGGGCTACGAGCAGTACTTC.

The DNA of the CDR3 is TGTGCCAGCTCACCTCTACCGGCCGGGACAGGGGATAATTCACCCCTCCACTTT. This sequence encodes CASSPLPAGTGDNSPLHF. The chain has TRBV18 and TRBJ1-6; 10 positions match TRBD1. This CDR3 region has 18 residues. Germline CDR1 reads KGHSH; CDR2 reads LQKENI. V lost 3 bases to trimming and J lost 5 bases; unmatched junction nucleotides: 10.

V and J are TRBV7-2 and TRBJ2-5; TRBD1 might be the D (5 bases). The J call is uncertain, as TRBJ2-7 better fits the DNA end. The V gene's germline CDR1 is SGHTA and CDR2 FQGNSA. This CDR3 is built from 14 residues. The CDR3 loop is CASSPTGPGYEQYF. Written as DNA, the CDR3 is TGTGCCAGCAGCCCCACCGGGCCAGGGTACGAGCAGTACTTC.